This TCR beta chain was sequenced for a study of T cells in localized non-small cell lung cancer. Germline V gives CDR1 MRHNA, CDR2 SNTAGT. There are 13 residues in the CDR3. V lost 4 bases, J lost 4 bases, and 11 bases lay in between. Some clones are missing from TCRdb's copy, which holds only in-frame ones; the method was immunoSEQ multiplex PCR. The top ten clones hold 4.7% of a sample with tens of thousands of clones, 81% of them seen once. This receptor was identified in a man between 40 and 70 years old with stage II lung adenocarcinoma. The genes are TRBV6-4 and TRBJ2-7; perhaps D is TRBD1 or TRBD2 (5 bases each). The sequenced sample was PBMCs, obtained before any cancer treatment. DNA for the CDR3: TGTGCCAGCAGTGGGGACGGTGGTTACGAGCAGTACTTC. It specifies CASSGDGGYEQYF.